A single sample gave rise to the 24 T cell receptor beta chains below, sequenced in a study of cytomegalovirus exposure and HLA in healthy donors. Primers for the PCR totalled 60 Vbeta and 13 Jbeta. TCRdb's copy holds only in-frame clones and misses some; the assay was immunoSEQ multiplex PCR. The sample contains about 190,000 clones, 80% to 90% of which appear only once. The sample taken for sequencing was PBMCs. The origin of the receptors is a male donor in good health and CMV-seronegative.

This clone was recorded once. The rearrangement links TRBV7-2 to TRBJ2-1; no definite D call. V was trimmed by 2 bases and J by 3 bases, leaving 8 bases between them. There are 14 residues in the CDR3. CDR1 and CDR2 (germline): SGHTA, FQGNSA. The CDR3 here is CASSLPGFYNEQFF. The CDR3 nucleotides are TGTGCCAGCAGCTTACCAGGATTCTACAATGAGCAGTTCTTC.

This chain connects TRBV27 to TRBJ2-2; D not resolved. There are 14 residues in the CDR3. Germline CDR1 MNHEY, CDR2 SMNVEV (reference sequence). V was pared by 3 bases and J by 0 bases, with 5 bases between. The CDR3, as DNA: TGTGCCAGCAGTTTCCCCGCGAACACCGGGGAGCTGTTTTTT. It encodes CASSFPANTGELFF.

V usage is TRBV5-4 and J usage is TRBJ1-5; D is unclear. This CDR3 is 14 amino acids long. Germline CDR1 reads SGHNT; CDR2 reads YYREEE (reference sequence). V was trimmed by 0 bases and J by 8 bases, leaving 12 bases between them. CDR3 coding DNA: TGTGCCAGCAGCTTGGGGCGGAGCTCGGAGCCCCAGCATTTT. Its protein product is CASSLGRSSEPQHF.

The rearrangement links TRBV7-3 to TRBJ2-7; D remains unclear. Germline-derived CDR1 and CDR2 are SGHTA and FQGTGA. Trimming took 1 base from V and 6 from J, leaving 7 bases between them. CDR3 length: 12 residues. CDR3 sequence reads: CASSLISGEQYF. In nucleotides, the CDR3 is TGTGCCAGCAGCTTAATTTCCGGCGAGCAGTACTTC.

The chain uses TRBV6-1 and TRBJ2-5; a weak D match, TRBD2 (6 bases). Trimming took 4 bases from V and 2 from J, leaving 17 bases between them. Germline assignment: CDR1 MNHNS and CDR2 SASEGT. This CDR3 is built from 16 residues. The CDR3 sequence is CASSGALGRDQETQYF. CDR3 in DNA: TGTGCCAGCAGTGGGGCCCTAGGGCGGGATCAAGAGACCCAGTACTTC.

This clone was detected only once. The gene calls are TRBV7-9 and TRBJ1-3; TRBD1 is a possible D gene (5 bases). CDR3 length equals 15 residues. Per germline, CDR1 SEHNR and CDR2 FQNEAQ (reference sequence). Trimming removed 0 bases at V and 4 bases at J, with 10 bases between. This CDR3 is CASSLAQGTGNTIYF. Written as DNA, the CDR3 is TGTGCCAGCAGCTTAGCGCAGGGTACAGGAAACACCATATATTTT.

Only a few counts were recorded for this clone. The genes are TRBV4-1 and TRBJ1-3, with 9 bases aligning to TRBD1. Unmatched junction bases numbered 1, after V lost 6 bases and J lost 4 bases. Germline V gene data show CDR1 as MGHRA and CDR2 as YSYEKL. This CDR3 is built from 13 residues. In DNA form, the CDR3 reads TGCGCCAGCAGAGGGACAGGGGGAAACACCATATATTTT. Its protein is CASRGTGGNTIYF.

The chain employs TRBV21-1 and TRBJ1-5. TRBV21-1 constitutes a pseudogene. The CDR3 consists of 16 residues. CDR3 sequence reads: CASSKPAGLSNQPQHF. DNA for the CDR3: TGTGCCAGCAGCAAGCCCGCGGGCTTGAGCAATCAGCCCCAGCATTTT.

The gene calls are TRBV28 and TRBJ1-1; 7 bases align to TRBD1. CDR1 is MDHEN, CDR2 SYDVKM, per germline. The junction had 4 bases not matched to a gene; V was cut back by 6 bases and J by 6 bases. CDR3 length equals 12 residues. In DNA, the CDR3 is TGTGCCAGCAGGGAGGGGGCCGCTGAAGCTTTCTTT. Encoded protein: CASREGAAEAFF.

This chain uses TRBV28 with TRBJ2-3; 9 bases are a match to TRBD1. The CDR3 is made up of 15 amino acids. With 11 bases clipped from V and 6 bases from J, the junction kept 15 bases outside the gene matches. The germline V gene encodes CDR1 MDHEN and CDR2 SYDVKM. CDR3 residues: CAAGSGGGTGDTQYF. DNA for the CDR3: TGTGCCGCCGGTTCAGGGGGGGGGACAGGGGATACGCAGTATTTT.

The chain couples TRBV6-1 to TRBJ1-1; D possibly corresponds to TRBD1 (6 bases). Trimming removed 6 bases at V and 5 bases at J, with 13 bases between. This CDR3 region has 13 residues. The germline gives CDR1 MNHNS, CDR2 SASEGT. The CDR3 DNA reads TGTGCCAGCAGCAGGGACATGGGAACTGAAGCTTTCTTT. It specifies CASSRDMGTEAFF.

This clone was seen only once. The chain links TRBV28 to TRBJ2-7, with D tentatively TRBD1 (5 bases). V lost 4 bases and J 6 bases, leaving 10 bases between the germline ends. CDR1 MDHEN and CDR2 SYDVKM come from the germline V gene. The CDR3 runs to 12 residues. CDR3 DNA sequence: TGTGCCAGCAGTTGGAGCAGGGCCGAGCAGTACTTC. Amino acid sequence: CASSWSRAEQYF.

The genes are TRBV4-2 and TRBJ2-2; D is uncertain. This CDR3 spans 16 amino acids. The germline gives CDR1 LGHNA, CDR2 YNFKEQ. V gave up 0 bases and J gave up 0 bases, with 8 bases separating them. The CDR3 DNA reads TGTGCCAGCAGCCAAGAAAGCCAGGCGAACACCGGGGAGCTGTTTTTT. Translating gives CASSQESQANTGELFF.

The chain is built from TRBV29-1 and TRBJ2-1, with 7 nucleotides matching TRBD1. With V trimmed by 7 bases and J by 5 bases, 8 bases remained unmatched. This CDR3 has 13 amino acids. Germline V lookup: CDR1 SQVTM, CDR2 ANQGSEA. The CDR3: CSATDRVDNEQFF. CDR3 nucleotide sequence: TGCAGCGCGACAGACAGGGTCGACAATGAGCAGTTCTTC.

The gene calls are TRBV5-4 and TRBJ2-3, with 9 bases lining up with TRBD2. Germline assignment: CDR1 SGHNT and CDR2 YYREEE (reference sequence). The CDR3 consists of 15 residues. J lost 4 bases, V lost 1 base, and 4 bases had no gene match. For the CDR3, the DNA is TGTGCCAGCAGCTTGCAGCGGGGGGACGCAGATACGCAGTATTTT. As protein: CASSLQRGDADTQYF.

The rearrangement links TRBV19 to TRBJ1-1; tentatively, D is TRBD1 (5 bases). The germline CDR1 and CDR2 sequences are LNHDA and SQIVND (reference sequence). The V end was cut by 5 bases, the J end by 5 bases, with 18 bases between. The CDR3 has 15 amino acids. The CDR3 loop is CASSLSGAGRTEAFF. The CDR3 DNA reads TGTGCCAGTAGTCTGTCTGGGGCAGGTCGGACTGAAGCTTTCTTT. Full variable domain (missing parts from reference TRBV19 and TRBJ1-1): DGGITQSPKYLFRKEGQNVTLSCEQNLNHDAMYWYRQDPGQGLRLIYYSQIVNDFQKGDIAEGYSVSREKKESFPLTVTSAQKNPTAFYLCASSLSGAGRTEAFFGQGTRLTVV.

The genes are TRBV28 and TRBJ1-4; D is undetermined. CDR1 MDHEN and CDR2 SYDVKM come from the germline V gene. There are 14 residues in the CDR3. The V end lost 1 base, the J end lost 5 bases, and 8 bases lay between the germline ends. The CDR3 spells CASSLLGPNEKLFF. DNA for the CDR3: TGTGCCAGCAGTTTATTGGGCCCCAATGAAAAACTGTTTTTT.

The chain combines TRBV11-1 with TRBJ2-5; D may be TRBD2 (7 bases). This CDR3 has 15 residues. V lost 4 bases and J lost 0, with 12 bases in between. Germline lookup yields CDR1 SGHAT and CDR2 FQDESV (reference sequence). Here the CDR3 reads CASSSGGAYQETQYF. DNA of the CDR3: TGTGCCAGCAGCTCTGGGGGGGCGTACCAAGAGACCCAGTACTTC.

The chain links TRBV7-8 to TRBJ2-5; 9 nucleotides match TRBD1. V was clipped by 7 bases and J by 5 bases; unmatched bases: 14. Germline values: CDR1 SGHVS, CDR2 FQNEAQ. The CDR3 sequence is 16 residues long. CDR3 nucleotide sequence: TGTGCCAGCACCCTCAAACCGGGACAGGGAGGGGAGACCCAGTACTTC. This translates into CASTLKPGQGGETQYF.

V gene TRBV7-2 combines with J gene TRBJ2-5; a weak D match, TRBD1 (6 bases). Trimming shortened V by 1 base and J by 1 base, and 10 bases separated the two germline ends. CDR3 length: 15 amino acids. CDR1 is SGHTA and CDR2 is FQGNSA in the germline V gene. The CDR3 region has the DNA TGTGCCAGCAGCTTAGGGGGCAGGGGCCAAGAGACCCAGTACTTC. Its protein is CASSLGGRGQETQYF.

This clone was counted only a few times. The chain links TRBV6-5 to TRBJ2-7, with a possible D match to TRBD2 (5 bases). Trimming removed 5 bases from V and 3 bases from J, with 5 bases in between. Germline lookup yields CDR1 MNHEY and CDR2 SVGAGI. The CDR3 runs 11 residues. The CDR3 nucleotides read TGTGCCAGCAGTGGGAGCTACGAGCAGTACTTC. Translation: CASSGSYEQYF.

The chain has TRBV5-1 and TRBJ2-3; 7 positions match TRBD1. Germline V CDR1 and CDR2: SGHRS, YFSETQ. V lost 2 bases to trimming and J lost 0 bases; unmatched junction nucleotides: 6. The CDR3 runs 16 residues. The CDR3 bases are TGCGCCAGCAGCTTTGGACAGGTAGCTAGCACAGATACGCAGTATTTT. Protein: CASSFGQVASTDTQYF.

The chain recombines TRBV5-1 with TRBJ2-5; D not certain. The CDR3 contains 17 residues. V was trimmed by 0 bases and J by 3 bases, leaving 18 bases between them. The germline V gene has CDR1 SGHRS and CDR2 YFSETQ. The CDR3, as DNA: TGCGCCAGCAGCTTGGATCCGGCTAGGCGTTCGAAAGAGACCCAGTACTTC. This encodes CASSLDPARRSKETQYF. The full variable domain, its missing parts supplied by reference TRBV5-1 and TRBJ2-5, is KAGVTQTPRYLIKTRGQQVTLSCSPISGHRSVSWYQQTPGQGLQFLFEYFSETQRNKGNFPGRFSGRQFSNSRSEMNVSTLELGDSALYLCASSLDPARRSKETQYFGPGTRLLVL.

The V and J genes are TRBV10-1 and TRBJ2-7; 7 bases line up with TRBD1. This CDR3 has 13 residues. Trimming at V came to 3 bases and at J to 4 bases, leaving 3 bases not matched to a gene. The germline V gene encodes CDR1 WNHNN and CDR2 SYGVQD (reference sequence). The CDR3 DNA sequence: TGCGCCAGCAGTGAACAGACAGGGTACGAGCAGTACTTC. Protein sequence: CASSEQTGYEQYF.